Here is one T cell receptor beta chain with its context. Its antigen is not yet known. The input lacks base qualities; no much larger clone sits a single base away. CD8 naive samples were obtained by positive selection for CCR7 among CD45RO-negative cells, yielding a CD45RA+CCR7+ population from which TemRA cells were excluded. The donors were healthy, HIV-negative adults who had no recently reported acute infections or vaccinations. Every donor was a Caucasian adult living in Nashville, Tennessee, USA. Blood was obtained by leukapheresis, after which PBMCs were separated by Ficoll-Histopaque density gradient centrifugation and cryopreserved in liquid nitrogen vapor phase. Analytical flow cytometry was used to check the purity and quantity of each magnetically sorted T cell population. Each sorted fraction had its genomic DNA isolated and then quantified by UV absorbance on a Nanodrop 2000c. This entry belongs to a study of shared clonotypes between healthy human individuals (dated by TCRdb to 2019 to 2021). Study-level background: The cohort included three men and a couple of women between 18 and 49 years of age. To estimate repertoire size and how much clonotypes are shared between individuals, the study performed deep sequencing of blood TCR repertoires from roughly five healthy adults. Libraries were prepared and TCR repertoires were sequenced by different laboratories using diverse techniques, in order to increase sequencing depth and limit assay-specific biases. Leukapheresis yielded between about 0.85 and 9 billion PBMCs per donor. For each donor, three plates each were used for CD4 naive and CD4 memory, two plates were used for CD8 naive, and one plate was used for CD8 memory.

Overall study results and their limits: When a handful of donors were compared, the shared fraction of clonotypes was roughly 4.8% for naive CD4, over 3% for naive CD8, 2% to 2.5% for memory CD4, and less than 0.45% for memory CD8. Compared with non-shared clonotypes, clonotypes shared by all four sorted-subset donors had higher generation probabilities. Rarefaction of sorted-subset datasets indicated incomplete sequencing despite the large sequencing depth. The small number of donors limited the genetic and exposure-history diversity represented. Naive subsets generally had larger estimated clonotype richness than memory subsets did. Sampling was limited to blood, and TCR repertoires in tissue likely differ from TCR repertoires in blood. Pairwise subsampling led to the expectation that sequencing depth would affect the degree of clonotype sharing among donors.

TCR CDR3 regions were amplified from genomic DNA by multiplex PCR using the deep immunoSEQ assay. Extracted genomic DNA from each cell subset was distributed evenly across all wells of several immunoSEQ 96-well plates, and each plate was treated as a replicate. For sorted subsets, each replicate PCR was loaded with approximately 0.2 ug genomic DNA, equivalent to 30,000 or so T cell genomes. Purified libraries were measured with a Qubit 3.0 fluorometer, size-checked on a Bioanalyzer 2100, and measured again with the KAPA Library Quantification kit. Each immunoSEQ 96-well plate was sequenced on its own single-read 150-cycle Illumina NextSeq 550 flow cell. Processing in the source paper ran as follows. Because the immunoSEQ output held only junctional sequences and lacked quality scores, the filtering could not match the filtering applied to full-length reads. Sequences were annotated with PyIR, a Python wrapper for IgBLAST v1.9, and V/J genes and CDR3 were assigned using IMGT germline references. Any read was removed if the V/J assignment was weak (E-value above 1e-6), the CDR3 was missing, or the read contained stop codons, out-of-frame junctions, or ambiguous translated residues. V3J clonotypes were defined as sequences sharing an identical inferred V gene, J gene, and CDR3 amino acid sequence. The percentage overlap between two repertoires was calculated by dividing the number of shared unique clonotypes by the size of the smaller repertoire. Repertoire richness was assessed with RTK rarefaction, the Chao1 estimator, and Recon v2.1 estimates of unobserved clonotypes. OLGA was used to compute generation probabilities for all TCRbeta clonotypes that the gDNA method yielded from a few donors. The source is immuneACCESS, and TCRdb retained only in-frame sequences with V and J called. Part of the clones is not carried over; for the studies checked, unresolved V genes explain less than half of this, and the remainder is unexplained. The V and J calls and the clone size are those of that table, but D and trimming were determined from the DNA. This sample holds 1.5 million to 2.5 million clones; approximately 95% were observed only once. The biggest ten clones account for 1.2% of the sample.

V lost 3 bases and J lost 2 bases, and the count of bases not matched to a germline gene is 10. Taken from the germline V gene, the CDR1 and CDR2 loops are MRHNA and SNTAGT. The cysteine opens and the phenylalanine closes a CDR3 of 16 amino acids. The DNA shown is the 48-base CDR3, in frame from base 1. The TCR sequence derives from a man in his late teens or twenties in good health. The sequenced sample was naive CD8+ T cells sorted from blood. Explained via the paper, the cell subset or site label denotes: CD45RA+CCR7+. This sequence uses TRBV6-4 and TRBJ2-7; the central 7 bases match TRBD1. The bases read TGTGCCAGCAGTGAAGTCCCGGGGACAGCGGCCTACGAGCAGTACTTC. Protein translation: CASSEVPGTAAYEQYF.